This T cell receptor (beta chain) was identified in a study of CD8 T cells in ankylosing spondylitis. The study's findings and limits: There were earlier reports of some motif variants in reactive arthritis synovial fluid and blood.

The authors made TCR beta libraries by quantitative 5'-RACE with molecular barcodes. TCRdb ran MiXCR on the 5' RACE reads and lists one entry per CDR3 protein. The table records 150,000 to 200,000 distinct CDR3 sequences, 11% of them present only once. This clonotype appeared many times. Its antigen is unknown. Specimen: blood, either unsorted or a sorted T cell fraction (not recorded which). This TCR derives from a male donor with ankylosing spondylitis or in good health (not recorded which).

CDR3 nucleotide sequence: TGTGCCAGCAGTTACGGGGCGGTCCCCGCGGGCGAGCAGTACTTC. Protein: CASSYGAVPAGEQYF. The chain combines TRBV6-2 or TRBV6-3 with TRBJ2-7; D may be TRBD1 or TRBD2 (5 bases each). CDR3 size: 15 residues. Trimming removed 2 bases from V and 6 bases from J, with 17 bases in between. Germline assignment: CDR1 MNHEY and CDR2 SVGEGT.